The 8 T cell receptor beta chains below all came from one sample that was sequenced in a study of a mutant IDH1 vaccine in newly diagnosed glioma. Libraries were prepared by immunoSEQ multiplex PCR; TCRdb keeps only in-frame clonotypes and omits some of them. The sample records 30,000 to 35,000 clones, approximately 91% being singletons. Time point given: baseline, week 1 (first vaccination visit). Treatment: pre-vaccination baseline after standard-of-care therapy. The specimen was PBMCs, collected from a glioma patient treated with radiotherapy, temozolomide or both. These receptors were collected from a woman aged 40 to 55 with glioma.

This clone was detected only a few times. The V and J genes are TRBV28 and TRBJ2-1; 15 bases align to TRBD2. Losses at the gene ends were 6 bases for V and 7 bases for J; bases not matched to a gene: 7. The CDR3 loop spans 16 amino acids. Germline V CDR1 and CDR2: MDHEN, SYDVKM. CDR3 residues: CASSRTSGRARNEQFF. CDR3 DNA: TGTGCCAGCAGCCGGACTAGCGGGAGGGCCAGGAATGAGCAGTTCTTC.

The chain employs TRBV29-1 and TRBJ2-2; D call uncertain. CDR1 SQVTM and CDR2 ANQGSEA come from the germline V gene. Trimming removed 5 bases from V and 0 bases from J, with 13 bases in between. The CDR3 length is 15 residues. Written as DNA, the CDR3 is TGCAGCGTTCTAGAGGTTCCGGCGAACACCGGGGAGCTGTTTTTT. Translation gives CSVLEVPANTGELFF.

The genes are TRBV6-4 and TRBJ1-5, with D perhaps matching TRBD1 (5 bases). The CDR3 has 14 amino acids. V lost 6 bases, J lost 2 bases, and 11 bases lay in between. CDR1 and CDR2 from the germline V gene are MRHNA and SNTAGT. CDR3 sequence: CASSRDIGNQPQHF. In DNA, the CDR3 is TGTGCCAGCAGCAGGGATATCGGCAATCAGCCCCAGCATTTT.

The V gene is TRBV7-9, the J gene TRBJ1-1; perhaps TRBD1 as D (6 bases). Trimming stripped 3 bases from V and 4 bases from J, with 12 bases between. The CDR3 contains 14 residues. The germline V gene has CDR1 SEHNR and CDR2 FQNEAQ (reference sequence). This chain's CDR3 is CASSFGGSGTEAFF. The CDR3 nucleotides read TGTGCCAGCAGCTTCGGGGGCTCGGGCACTGAAGCTTTCTTT.

J is TRBJ2-6 and V is TRBV5-1, with TRBD2 as a possible D gene (6 bases). Trimming removed 3 bases from V and 0 bases from J, with 13 bases in between. Germline-derived CDR1 and CDR2 are SGHRS and YFSETQ. This CDR3 is 17 amino acids long. The CDR3 bases are TGCGCCAGCAGCTGGGGGGACGGGAGCTCTGGGGCCAACGTCCTGACTTTC. Amino acids: CASSWGDGSSGANVLTF.

V is TRBV6-1 and J is TRBJ2-6; TRBD1 matches 8 bases. CDR1 is MNHNS and CDR2 is SASEGT in the germline V gene. This CDR3 contains 17 residues. The junction had 2 bases not matched to a gene; V was cut back by 1 base and J by 0 bases. CDR3 amino acids: CASSEVTGGSGANVLTF. The CDR3 DNA sequence: TGTGCCAGCAGTGAAGTCACAGGGGGCTCTGGGGCCAACGTCCTGACTTTC.

This rearrangement joins TRBV6-5 to TRBJ2-7; D unclear. Trimming removed 0 bases from V and 2 bases from J, with 11 bases in between. CDR3 size: 15 residues. CDR1 and CDR2 from the germline V gene are MNHEY and SVGAGI. CDR3 loop: CASSYSFVNPYEQYF. The CDR3 DNA sequence: TGTGCCAGCAGTTACTCGTTCGTCAACCCCTACGAGCAGTACTTC.

There are a few counts of this clone. The CDR3 bases are TGTGCCATCAGAGAGGGACAGGGGACTGAAGCTTTCTTT. This sequence encodes CAIREGQGTEAFF. The chain links TRBV10-3 to TRBJ1-1; TRBD1 aligns across 10 bases. The germline V gene encodes CDR1 ENHRY and CDR2 SYGVKD. The J segment lost 5 bases and the V segment lost 6 bases, leaving 3 bases of the junction unmatched. The CDR3 has 13 residues.